This T cell receptor (beta chain) was found in a study of T cell responses to AZD1222 COVID-19 vaccine. Overall study context: Second-dose intervals of approximately 4 or approximately 12 weeks were pooled. Regarding the study as a whole: The repertoires were collected only after the peak T cell response.

Points on this clone: Its target is not known.

Here immunoSEQ multiplex PCR was the method, and the copy in TCRdb shows in-frame clones only, minus some. The sample includes about 150,000 clones, 80% to 90% of them seen just once. CDR1 MDHEN and CDR2 SYDVKM come from the germline V gene. The CDR3 spans 11 residues. V lost 8 bases and J lost 6, with 7 bases in between. V is TRBV28 and J is TRBJ1-4; no definite D call. Sequencing used peripheral blood, obtained on day 0 of AZD1222 vaccination. The sequence was obtained from an adult in good health. The CDR3 sequence: CASGVYEKLFF. As DNA, the CDR3 is TGTGCCAGCGGGGTTTATGAAAAACTGTTTTTT.